This T cell receptor beta chain was recorded in a study of Tregs in tolerant kidney transplant recipients. General study results and limits: Antigen-driven expansion was suggested because donor-specific Tregs expanded more than all Tregs in tolerant patients. Tregs expanded with activated donor B cells seemed most donor-specific.

CDR3 size: 16 residues. Germline loops: CDR1 MNHEY, CDR2 SVGEGT. Trimming pared 2 bases from V and 0 bases from J, leaving 8 bases between. A remark on this clone: Its specificity is unknown. The CDR3 end is not reached by the read, which stops 3 residues before it; the germline J gene fills it in.

Only in-frame clones appear in the TCRdb table, and some are missing; sequencing was by immunoSEQ multiplex PCR. The sample data list fewer than 40,000 clones. The sample consisted of CD8+ T cells from blood, taken before the transplant. The sequence was obtained from a human donor who received a combined kidney and bone marrow transplant. The chain recombines TRBV6-2 or TRBV6-3 with TRBJ2-6, with D uncertain. The CDR3 bases that were read are TGTGCCAGCAGTTACGGGCAGCCCTCTGGGGCCAACGTC. This translates into CASSYGQPSGANV. The CDR3 reads in full as CASSYGQPSGANVLTF.